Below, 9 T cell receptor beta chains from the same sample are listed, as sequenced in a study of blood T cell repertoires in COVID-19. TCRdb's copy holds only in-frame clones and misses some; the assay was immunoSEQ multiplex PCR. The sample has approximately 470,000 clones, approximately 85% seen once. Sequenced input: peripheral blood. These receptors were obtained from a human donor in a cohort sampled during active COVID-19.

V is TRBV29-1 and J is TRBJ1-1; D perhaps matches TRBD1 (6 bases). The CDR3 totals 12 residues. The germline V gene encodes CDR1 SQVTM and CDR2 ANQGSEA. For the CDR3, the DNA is TGCTCAACAGGGCGAGGGGACACTGAAGCTTTCTTT. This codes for CSTGRGDTEAFF.

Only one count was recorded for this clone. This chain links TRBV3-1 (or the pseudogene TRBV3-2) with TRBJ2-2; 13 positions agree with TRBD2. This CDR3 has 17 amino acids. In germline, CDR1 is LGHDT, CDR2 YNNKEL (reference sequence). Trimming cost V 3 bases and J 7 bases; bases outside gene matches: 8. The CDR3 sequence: CASSQGLAGSVLGELFF. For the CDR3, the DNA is TGTGCCAGCAGCCAGGGACTAGCGGGAAGTGTACTCGGGGAGCTGTTTTTT.

The CDR3 is CASSSSGREETQYF. The CDR3 DNA follows: TGTGCCAGCAGTTCTAGCGGGAGGGAAGAGACCCAGTACTTC. This chain links TRBV7-2 with TRBJ2-5; 12 bases agree with TRBD2. Germline V lookup: CDR1 SGHTA, CDR2 FQGNSA. The ends lost 6 bases at V and 3 bases at J; junction bases unmatched: 2. This CDR3 is built from 14 residues.

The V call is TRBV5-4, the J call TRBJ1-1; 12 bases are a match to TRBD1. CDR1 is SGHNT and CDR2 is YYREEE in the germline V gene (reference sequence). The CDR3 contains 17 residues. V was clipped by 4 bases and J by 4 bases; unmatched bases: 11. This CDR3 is CASSLGTGGTLGTEAFF. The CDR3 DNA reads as TGTGCCAGCAGCCTCGGGACAGGGGGCACCTTAGGCACTGAAGCTTTCTTT.

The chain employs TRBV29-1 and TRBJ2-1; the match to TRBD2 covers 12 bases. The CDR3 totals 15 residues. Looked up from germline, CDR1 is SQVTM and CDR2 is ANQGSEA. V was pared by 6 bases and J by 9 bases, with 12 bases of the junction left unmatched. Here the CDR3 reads CSVQIRLAGASEQFF. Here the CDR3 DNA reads TGCAGCGTCCAAATTAGACTAGCGGGAGCTTCTGAGCAGTTCTTC.

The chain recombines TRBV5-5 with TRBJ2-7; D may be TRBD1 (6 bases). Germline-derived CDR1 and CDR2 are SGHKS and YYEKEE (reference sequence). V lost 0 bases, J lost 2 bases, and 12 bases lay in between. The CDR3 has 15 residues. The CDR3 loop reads CASSLGGHATYEQYF. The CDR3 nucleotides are TGTGCCAGCAGCTTGGGGGGACATGCTACCTACGAGCAGTACTTC. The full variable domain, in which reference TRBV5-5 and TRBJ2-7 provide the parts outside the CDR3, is DAGVTQSPTHLIKTRGQQVTLRCSPISGHKSVSWYQQVLGQGPQFIFQYYEKEERGRGNFPDRFSARQFPNYSSELNVNALLLGDSALYLCASSLGGHATYEQYFGPGTRLTVT.

CDR3 region: CASSLGLAGGQETQYF. CDR3 nucleotides: TGCGCCAGCAGCTTGGGACTAGCGGGGGGGCAAGAGACCCAGTACTTC. This chain links TRBV5-1 with TRBJ2-5, with 14 nucleotides matching TRBD2. The CDR3 loop spans 16 amino acids. The germline V gene encodes CDR1 SGHRS and CDR2 YFSETQ. Trimming removed 0 bases from V and 2 bases from J; junction bases left unmatched: 0.

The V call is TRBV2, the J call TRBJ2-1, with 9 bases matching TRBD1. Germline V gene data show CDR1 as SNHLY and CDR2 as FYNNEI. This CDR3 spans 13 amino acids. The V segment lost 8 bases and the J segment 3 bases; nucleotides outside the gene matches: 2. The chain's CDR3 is CASQDRGYNEQFF. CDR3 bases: TGTGCCAGCCAGGACAGGGGCTACAATGAGCAGTTCTTC. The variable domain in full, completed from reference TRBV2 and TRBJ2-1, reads EPEVTQTPSHQVTQMGQEVILRCVPISNHLYFYWYRQILGQKVEFLVSFYNNEISEKSEIFDDQFSVERPDGSNFTLKIRSTKLEDSAMYFCASQDRGYNEQFFGPGTRLTVL.

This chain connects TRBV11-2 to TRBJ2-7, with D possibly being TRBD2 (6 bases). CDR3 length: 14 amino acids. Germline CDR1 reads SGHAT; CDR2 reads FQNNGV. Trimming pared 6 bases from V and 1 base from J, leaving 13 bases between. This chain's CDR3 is CASRRTGVSYEQYF. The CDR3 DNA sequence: TGTGCCAGCAGGAGGACGGGGGTATCCTACGAGCAGTACTTC.